The rows below give T cell receptor beta chains drawn from one sample of a study of T cells after yellow fever vaccination. Each CDR3 protein gets one entry after TCRdb re-called the 5' RACE reads with MiXCR. The sample has approximately 330,000 distinct CDR3 sequences, approximately 4% seen once. The material sequenced was PBMCs, taken 5 days after the yellow fever booster vaccination. Source of these receptors: a man between 18 and 35 years old who received the YFV17D yellow fever vaccine. The CDR3 runs from the conserved cysteine through the conserved F or W. The D gene is left open where the match is weak. Not every row has a clone size; where given, it reads once, few, many or a size class.

CDR3 length	clone size	V gene	D gene	J gene	CDR3 DNA	CDR3 protein
11	-	TRBV30	-	TRBJ1-1	TGTGCCTGGAGTGCATACACTGAAGCTTTCTTT	CAWSAYTEAFF
14	few	TRBV6-6	-	TRBJ2-7	TGTGCCAGCAGTTTAGCGTGGGGGGTTTACGAGCAGTACTTC	CASSLAWGVYEQYF
18	few	TRBV5-5	-	TRBJ2-6	TGTGCCAGCAGCAGGGACCGGGACTCACGTCGGGGGGCCAACGTCCTGACTTTC	CASSRDRDSRRGANVLTF
13	many	TRBV10-2	TRBD2	TRBJ2-3	TGCGCCAGCACTAGCGGGGGTACAGATACGCAGTATTTT	CASTSGGTDTQYF
16	many	TRBV12-3/TRBV12-4	TRBD2	TRBJ2-1	TGTGCCAGCAGTTTAATGGCGGGGGGCCCTTACAATGAGCAGTTCTTC	CASSLMAGGPYNEQFF
15	few	TRBV12-3/TRBV12-4	TRBD1	TRBJ2-1	TGTGCCAGCAGTCCCCGGAGACAGGGGTACAATGAGCAGTTCTTC	CASSPRRQGYNEQFF
16	-	TRBV11-2	-	TRBJ2-7	TGTGCCAGCAGCCCCGCAGAGGGACCCAGCTCCTACGAGCAGTACTTC	CASSPAEGPSSYEQYF
13	many	TRBV11-2	-	TRBJ2-1	TGTGCCAGCAGCTCCGAACAGGGAGGTGAGCAGTTCTTC	CASSSEQGGEQFF
14	-	TRBV9	-	TRBJ2-3	TGTGCCAGCAGCGTAGACTACAGCACAGATACGCAGTATTTT	CASSVDYSTDTQYF
14	many	TRBV27	-	TRBJ1-2	TGTGCCAGCAGTTTATCGGTGGGGAACTATGGCTACACCTTC	CASSLSVGNYGYTF
15	-	TRBV11-3	TRBD2	TRBJ2-3	TGTGCCAGCAGCTTTGGCGGGGGTCACACAGATACGCAGTATTTT	CASSFGGGHTDTQYF
14	few	TRBV6-2/TRBV6-3	TRBD2	TRBJ2-7	TGTGCCAGCCGCCGCGGGGGGGAGGTGATCGAGCAGTACTTC	CASRRGGEVIEQYF
10	few	TRBV29-1	-	TRBJ2-5	TGCAGCGTTTTGGGGGAGACCCAGTACTTC	CSVLGETQYF
16	-	TRBV30	-	TRBJ1-2	TGTGCCTGGAGCTCGTGGGGGGCGCATCTATGGGCTGGCTACACCTTC	CAWSSWGAHLWAGYTF
13	few	TRBV7-9	-	TRBJ2-1	TGTGCCAGCAGCTACGGGGGTCAAAATGAGCAGTTCTTC	CASSYGGQNEQFF
16	-	TRBV13	-	TRBJ2-1	TGTGCCAGCAGCTTACTGGACGGGAGCTCCTACAATGAGCAGTTCTTC	CASSLLDGSSYNEQFF
12	many	TRBV5-1	-	TRBJ2-3	TGCGCCAGCAGCGTCGACATAGATACGCAGTATTTT	CASSVDIDTQYF
16	-	TRBV9	TRBD1	TRBJ1-2	TGTGCCAGCAGCGCCACCAAAGGACAGGGTTGGAGTGGCTACACCTTC	CASSATKGQGWSGYTF
14	many	TRBV5-4	TRBD1	TRBJ1-2	TGTGCCAGCAGCTTGCTCCAGGGGGACTATGGCTACACCTTC	CASSLLQGDYGYTF
17	many	TRBV27	TRBD1	TRBJ1-4	TGTGCCAGCAGTTCTAACCTCGGACAGGGCGGGGGTGAAAAACTGTTTTTT	CASSSNLGQGGGEKLFF
14	few	TRBV5-1	TRBD2	TRBJ2-3	TGCGCCACTGGGATCGGACTAGCATCAGATACGCAGTATTTT	CATGIGLASDTQYF
15	few	TRBV12-3/TRBV12-4	-	TRBJ1-3	TGTGCCAGCAGTTTGTTTCTGGGTGGTGGAAACACCATATATTTT	CASSLFLGGGNTIYF
14	-	TRBV29-1	TRBD2	TRBJ2-1	TGCAGCGTGGGGGGGGTTGTCTCCTACAATGAGCAGTTCTTC	CSVGGVVSYNEQFF
13	many	TRBV18	-	TRBJ2-3	TGTGCCAGCTCACCACTCATCACAGATACGCAGTATTTT	CASSPLITDTQYF
16	-	TRBV25-1	-	TRBJ2-2	TGTGCCAGCAGTGAATTTTCGGGGATGAACACCGGGGAGCTGTTTTTT	CASSEFSGMNTGELFF
15	-	TRBV10-1	-	TRBJ2-7	TGCGCCAGCAGTGAGAGGACCCCCGGCTCCTACGAGCAGTACTTC	CASSERTPGSYEQYF
15	few	TRBV5-1	TRBD1	TRBJ2-3	TGCGCCAGCAGCTCTGGGGACAGGGGGTCCGATACGCAGTATTTT	CASSSGDRGSDTQYF
15	-	TRBV4-1	-	TRBJ2-1	TGCGCCAGCAGCCCTTTTCTGGACAGTAACAATGAGCAGTTCTTC	CASSPFLDSNNEQFF
16	many	TRBV5-1	TRBD2	TRBJ2-4	TGCGCCAGCAGCTTGTCGGGGGGAGGCATAGAAAACATTCAGTACTTC	CASSLSGGGIENIQYF
16	-	TRBV27	TRBD1	TRBJ1-1	TGTGCCAGCACCCCCGGGACAGGAATCATGAACACTGAAGCTTTCTTT	CASTPGTGIMNTEAFF
15	few	TRBV9	TRBD1	TRBJ2-1	TGTGCCAGCAGCGTAGGGGACAGGAGCCACAATGAGCAGTTCTTC	CASSVGDRSHNEQFF
14	few	TRBV29-1	-	TRBJ1-5	TGCAGCGTTGCCCAGTCAAATAGCAATCAGCCCCAGCATTTT	CSVAQSNSNQPQHF
17	few	TRBV28	TRBD1	TRBJ2-3	TGTGCCAGCCTTGGGGATAAGGACAGGAAGGTCACAGATACGCAGTATTTT	CASLGDKDRKVTDTQYF
15	-	TRBV12-3/TRBV12-4	-	TRBJ1-1	TGTGCCAGTGGTCCAGCCGGAAAAACGGGCACTGAAGCTTTCTTT	CASGPAGKTGTEAFF
15	-	TRBV7-2	-	TRBJ2-3	TGTGCCAGCAGCCTGAGCCCAGGGCGCACAGATACGCAGTATTTT	CASSLSPGRTDTQYF
13	few	TRBV7-9	-	TRBJ2-7	TGTGCCAGCAGCTCCGGACATACCTACGAGCAGTACTTC	CASSSGHTYEQYF
14	few	TRBV10-2	TRBD1	TRBJ1-5	TGCGCCAGCAGTGGACAGGGCCACAATCAGCCCCAGCATTTT	CASSGQGHNQPQHF
15	-	TRBV7-2	-	TRBJ1-1	TGTGCCAGCAGCTTAAGAACTGGGGCGAACACTGAAGCTTTCTTT	CASSLRTGANTEAFF
15	many	TRBV4-1	-	TRBJ2-7	TGCGCCAGCAGCCAAAGGACAGCGGGCCCCTACGAGCAGTACTTC	CASSQRTAGPYEQYF
15	many	TRBV5-5	-	TRBJ2-2	TGTGCCAGCAGCTTGCGGAGGGACCCCACCGGGGAGCTGTTTTTT	CASSLRRDPTGELFF
15	-	TRBV5-7	-	TRBJ2-1	TGTGCCAGCAGCTTGTCCAGGCCCAATCTCAATGAGCAGTTCTTC	CASSLSRPNLNEQFF
14	many	TRBV5-1	-	TRBJ2-6	TGCGCCAGCAGGTTTGGGACGGGGGCCAACGTCCTGACTTTC	CASRFGTGANVLTF
14	-	TRBV2	-	TRBJ2-3	TGTGCCAGCAGTGATGGGAGCGGCACAGATACGCAGTATTTT	CASSDGSGTDTQYF
15	few	TRBV5-6	-	TRBJ2-7	TGTGCCAGCAGCTTGGGGTGGGAGTTAAACTACGAGCAGTACTTC	CASSLGWELNYEQYF
17	-	TRBV5-5	TRBD2	TRBJ2-1	TGTGCCAGCAGCTTGGCTTTCGGACTAGCGGGGGGCAATGAGCAGTTCTTC	CASSLAFGLAGGNEQFF